A single sample is the source of the 30 T cell receptor beta chains below, sequenced in a study of T-cell reconstitution after alpha-beta-depleted transplantation in children (dated by TCRdb to 2016 to 2017). In light of the paper, this sample's treatment or condition label describes: allogeneic hematopoietic cell transplantation with graft depleted of TCRalphabeta T cells and CD19 B cells. Libraries came from PCR. TCRdb records Illumina HiSeq 2500 as the sequencer. TCR library preparation used molecular barcoding, with unique molecular identifiers applied to normalize quantification of the TCRbeta repertoire. TCRdb reprocessing: public reads trimmed at Q25 with fastp, clones called with MiXCR, in-frame beta chains kept. For every CDR3 protein sequence, its rows merge into one entry that carries the most common genes and DNA. The sample contains 210,000 or so distinct CDR3 sequences, around 9.9% of them found a single time. Roughly 27% of the sample goes to the ten largest clones.

Material: PBMCs, obtained before TCRalphabeta/CD19-depleted stem cell transplant. These receptors were obtained from a child in the first two years of life with acute myeloid leukemia, due to receive a stem cell transplant.

Ten or more counts support this clonotype. This rearrangement joins TRBV9 to TRBJ2-5; D unclear. Trimming stripped 0 bases from V and 5 bases from J, with 14 bases between. This CDR3 is built from 15 residues. Germline CDR1 is SGDLS and CDR2 is YYNGEE. CDR3 protein: CASSVAPMDFETQYF. Written as DNA, the CDR3 is TGTGCCAGCAGCGTAGCTCCGATGGATTTTGAGACCCAGTACTTC.

This clonotype has ten or more counts. The V call is TRBV24-1, the J call TRBJ2-1, with 10 bases lining up with TRBD1. This CDR3 is 17 amino acids long. The ends lost 4 bases at V and 3 bases at J; junction bases unmatched: 8. Germline CDR1 and CDR2: KGHDR and SFDVKD. CDR3 sequence (DNA): TGTGCCACCAGTGACCGGTACCGGGACAGGGGCTACAATGAGCAGTTCTTC. Translated, it gives CATSDRYRDRGYNEQFF.

The gene calls are TRBV23-1 and TRBJ2-7, with D maybe TRBD2 (6 bases). TRBV23-1 is labeled an ORF, and its function is uncertain. This CDR3 comprises 12 residues. Trimming took off 6 bases at V and 3 bases at J, with 9 bases between the two ends. The chain's CDR3 is CASRKDYYEQYF. CDR3 nucleotides: TGCGCCAGCAGAAAGGACTACTACGAGCAGTACTTC.

This clonotype was observed many times. The rearrangement joins TRBV2 to TRBJ2-2; 14 nucleotides align to TRBD2. The germline CDR1 and CDR2 sequences are SNHLY and FYNNEI. CDR3 length equals 16 residues. V shed 3 bases, J shed 5 bases, and the junction held 2 bases outside the gene matches. The CDR3 loop reads CASSETSGRGTGELFF. The CDR3, as DNA: TGTGCCAGCAGTGAGACTAGCGGGAGGGGTACCGGGGAGCTGTTTTTT. Full variable domain (rest looked up from reference TRBV2 and TRBJ2-2): EPEVTQTPSHQVTQMGQEVILRCVPISNHLYFYWYRQILGQKVEFLVSFYNNEISEKSEIFDDQFSVERPDGSNFTLKIRSTKLEDSAMYFCASSETSGRGTGELFFGEGSRLTVL.

This clonotype was counted at least ten times. The chain combines TRBV25-1 with TRBJ2-3; D gene uncertain. Looked up from germline, CDR1 is MGHDK and CDR2 is SYGVNS. The CDR3 length is 12 residues. Deletions cut 1 base from V and 5 bases from J, with 4 bases between. In nucleotides, the CDR3 is TGTGCCAGCAGTGAATGGGGAGATACGCAGTATTTT. Its translation is CASSEWGDTQYF.

The chain recombines TRBV20-1 with TRBJ2-1, with TRBD2 matching 9 bases. The CDR3 contains 14 residues. The J segment lost 6 bases and the V segment lost 6 bases, leaving 9 bases of the junction unmatched. Germline CDR1 is DFQATT and CDR2 is SNEGSKA (reference sequence). CDR3 in DNA: TGCAGTGCGCCTCCGGGACTAGCATCCAATGAGCAGTTCTTC. Protein sequence: CSAPPGLASNEQFF.

In its sample, this clonotype was seen many times. Here the CDR3 DNA reads TGCAGTGCTACCACTAGCTACTCCTACAATGAGCAGTTCTTC. Its translation is CSATTSYSYNEQFF. The chain employs TRBV20-1 and TRBJ2-1, with a possible D match to TRBD2 (6 bases). Germline V lookup: CDR1 DFQATT, CDR2 SNEGSKA (reference sequence). V gave up 4 bases and J gave up 0 bases, with 10 bases separating them. There are 14 residues in the CDR3.

The sample holds a few counts of this clonotype. The chain recombines TRBV12-3 or TRBV12-4 with TRBJ2-5; 8 bases match TRBD1. The length of the CDR3 is 14 residues. V dropped 6 bases and J dropped 4; count of bases not matched to a gene: 7. The CDR3, as DNA: TGTGCCAGCAGACCCTCGGACAGGGTAGAGACCCAGTACTTC. Protein sequence: CASRPSDRVETQYF.

This clonotype has ten or more counts. This sequence joins TRBV3-1 and TRBJ2-7, with TRBD2 identical over 8 bases. The CDR3 is made up of 15 amino acids. The germline V gene has CDR1 LGHDT and CDR2 YNNKEL (reference sequence). Losses at the gene ends were 3 bases for V and 3 bases for J; bases not matched to a gene: 7. CDR3 nucleotide sequence: TGTGCCAGCAGCCACGGAGGCGGGAGGAACTACGAGCAGTACTTC. It specifies CASSHGGGRNYEQYF.

This clonotype was detected ten times or more. The chain carries TRBV5-1 and TRBJ1-4; D call uncertain. This CDR3 region has 14 residues. The V end was cut by 0 bases, the J end by 5 bases, with 8 bases between. The germline gives CDR1 SGHRS, CDR2 YFSETQ. In DNA form, the CDR3 reads TGCGCCAGCAGCTTGGGGTTAGGGAATGAAAAACTGTTTTTT. Translating gives CASSLGLGNEKLFF. Drawing the rest from reference TRBV5-1 and TRBJ1-4, the complete variable domain is KAGVTQTPRYLIKTRGQQVTLSCSPISGHRSVSWYQQTPGQGLQFLFEYFSETQRNKGNFPGRFSGRQFSNSRSEMNVSTLELGDSALYLCASSLGLGNEKLFFGSGTQLSVL.

At least ten counts were recorded for this clonotype. The chain joins TRBV10-1 to TRBJ2-3; no clear D gene. Germline CDR1 WNHNN, CDR2 SYGVQD (reference sequence). This CDR3 is built from 13 residues. V dropped 4 bases and J dropped 5 bases, with 10 bases sitting between them. The CDR3 DNA sequence: TGCGCCAGCAGTGCGAGTGGGTTAGATACGCAGTATTTT. Protein sequence: CASSASGLDTQYF.

This clonotype was detected ten times or more. V gene TRBV24-1 combines with J gene TRBJ2-1, with D unresolved. From germline, CDR1 is KGHDR and CDR2 SFDVKD. CDR3 size: 11 residues. V was pared by 5 bases and J by 5 bases, with 3 bases between. This CDR3 reads CATSANNEQFF. CDR3 in DNA: TGTGCCACCAGTGCAAACAATGAGCAGTTCTTC.

This clonotype was found many times. This chain connects TRBV12-3 or TRBV12-4 to TRBJ2-1; 13 nucleotides match TRBD2. The J segment lost 8 bases and the V segment lost 6 bases, leaving 7 bases of the junction unmatched. The CDR3 runs 15 residues. The CDR3 loop reads CASSTSGRAGYEQFF. CDR3 coding DNA: TGTGCCAGCAGCACTAGCGGGAGGGCGGGGTATGAGCAGTTCTTC.

This clonotype was seen repeatedly, ten times or more. The V gene is TRBV12-3 or TRBV12-4, the J gene TRBJ2-5; the D gene is possibly TRBD2 (5 bases). V was cut by 0 bases and J by 5 bases, with 16 bases left in between. This CDR3 is built from 16 residues. Here the CDR3 DNA reads TGTGCCAGCAGTTTAGCCTTCGGTAGGGAGAGGGAGACCCAGTACTTC. Protein: CASSLAFGRERETQYF.

There are many counts of this clonotype. The rearrangement links TRBV20-1 to TRBJ2-1, with D tentatively TRBD1 or TRBD2 (5 bases each). From germline, CDR1 is DFQATT and CDR2 SNEGSKA (reference sequence). The CDR3 totals 12 residues. Trimming took off 0 bases at V and 10 bases at J, with 10 bases between the two ends. The CDR3 DNA reads as TGCAGTGCTAGAGATCTCGGGACGGAGCAGTTCTTC. This codes for CSARDLGTEQFF.

At least ten counts were recorded for this clonotype. This sequence joins TRBV12-3 or TRBV12-4 and TRBJ2-6, with D perhaps given as TRBD1 or TRBD2 (5 bases each). V lost 5 bases and J lost 0, with 17 bases in between. The CDR3 spans 18 residues. In DNA form, the CDR3 reads TGTGCCAGCAGTCTCCCCTCCGGGACCGACTCTGGGGCCAACGTCCTGACTTTC. Its translation: CASSLPSGTDSGANVLTF.

This clonotype was detected ten times or more. The chain employs TRBV29-1 and TRBJ2-6; possibly TRBD1 for D (6 bases). The length of the CDR3 is 14 residues. Trimming shortened V by 4 bases and J by 3 bases, and 10 bases separated the two germline ends. Germline V gene data show CDR1 as SQVTM and CDR2 as ANQGSEA. This CDR3 is CSVVGGLGANVLTF. CDR3 nucleotide sequence: TGCAGCGTTGTTGGGGGCCTTGGGGCCAACGTCCTGACTTTC.

The chain has TRBV20-1 and TRBJ2-2; no clear D. Germline values: CDR1 DFQATT, CDR2 SNEGSKA (reference sequence). Deletions cut 6 bases from V and 0 bases from J, with 23 bases between. The CDR3 spans 18 residues. The CDR3 DNA reads as TGCAGTGCCCAAACTACGGGCAGTTACTTCGCGAACACCGGGGAGCTGTTTTTT. Translating it yields CSAQTTGSYFANTGELFF.

Many counts were recorded for this clonotype. This chain uses TRBV11-3 with TRBJ2-4; D is possibly TRBD1 (7 bases). This CDR3 comprises 13 residues. The V gene's germline CDR1 is SGHNT and CDR2 YENEEA. Trimming removed 6 bases at V and 8 bases at J, with 14 bases between. Here the CDR3 DNA reads TGTGCCAGCAGTCCCAGGGGGGTGCACATTCAGTACTTC. As protein: CASSPRGVHIQYF. The full variable domain, in which reference TRBV11-3 and TRBJ2-4 provide the parts outside the CDR3, is EAGVVQSPRYKIIEKKQPVAFWCNPISGHNTLYWYLQNLGQGPELLIRYENEEAVDDSQLPKDRFSAERLKGVDSTLKIQPAELGDSAVYLCASSPRGVHIQYFGAGTRLSVL.

The chain employs TRBV5-1 and TRBJ2-3; 8 positions match TRBD2. This CDR3 has 16 amino acids. CDR1 and CDR2 from the germline V gene are SGHRS and YFSETQ. J gave up 0 bases and V 0 bases, and 3 bases lay outside the gene matches. CDR3 DNA sequence: TGCGCCAGCAGCTTGGGCCCTAGCGGGAGCACAGATACGCAGTATTTT. Its protein is CASSLGPSGSTDTQYF.

The chain employs TRBV9 and TRBJ2-7, with D possibly matching TRBD1 (6 bases). The germline CDR1 and CDR2 sequences are SGDLS and YYNGEE. The CDR3 contains 14 residues. V was trimmed by 2 bases and J by 0 bases, leaving 9 bases between them. The CDR3 DNA follows: TGTGCCAGCAGCGTGGCAGGGGCCTCCTACGAGCAGTACTTC. It codes for CASSVAGASYEQYF.

This clonotype was detected only a few times. The chain recombines TRBV7-8 with TRBJ2-7; perhaps TRBD1 as D (6 bases). Germline V gives CDR1 SGHVS, CDR2 FQNEAQ. The CDR3 contains 16 residues. V lost 5 bases to trimming and J lost 2 bases, with 19 bases between them. CDR3 sequence: CASSQGTGIEAYEQYF. The CDR3 DNA follows: TGTGCCAGCAGCCAGGGGACCGGGATAGAGGCCTACGAGCAGTACTTC.

This clonotype has at least ten counts. The chain employs TRBV3-1 and TRBJ2-3; TRBD1 agrees at 9 bases. CDR3 length: 18 amino acids. The germline gives CDR1 LGHDT, CDR2 YNNKEL (reference sequence). The junction had 12 bases not matched to a gene; V was cut back by 1 base and J by 4 bases. CDR3 in amino acids: CASSQAGTGRGLADTQYF. CDR3 nucleotide sequence: TGTGCCAGCAGCCAAGCCGGGACAGGGCGGGGGCTCGCAGATACGCAGTATTTT.

On this clonotype itself: Being one base from a much bigger clone, this may be a read error. The rearrangement uses TRBV5-4 and TRBJ2-1; tentatively, D is TRBD2 (6 bases). The length of the CDR3 is 13 residues. Germline CDR1 is SGHNT and CDR2 is YYREEE (reference sequence). The ends were cut back, 0 bases at V and 8 bases at J, with 9 bases in the middle. For the CDR3, the DNA is TGTGCCAGCAGCTTGGGCTGGGAGGATGAGCAGTTCTTC. It encodes CASSLGWEDEQFF.

This clonotype was recorded at least ten times. The rearrangement uses TRBV10-3 and TRBJ1-2; TRBD1 aligns across 11 bases. This CDR3 has 16 residues. V dropped 3 bases and J dropped 6; count of bases not matched to a gene: 9. Germline loops: CDR1 ENHRY, CDR2 SYGVKD. The CDR3 nucleotides read TGTGCCATCAGTGAATCCGGACAGGGGGCGGGGGATGGCTACACCTTC. Translation gives CAISESGQGAGDGYTF.

This clonotype was found many times. This chain joins TRBV12-3 or TRBV12-4 and TRBJ2-1; 7 positions agree with TRBD2. Losses at the gene ends were 7 bases for V and 5 bases for J; bases not matched to a gene: 11. This CDR3 is 15 amino acids long. The CDR3 loop is CASNNRDYDNNEQFF. In DNA, the CDR3 is TGTGCCAGCAACAACCGGGACTACGACAACAATGAGCAGTTCTTC.

This clonotype was detected many times. The chain combines TRBV29-1 with TRBJ2-4; perhaps TRBD1 as D (6 bases). The CDR3 has 15 amino acids. Germline CDR1 SQVTM, CDR2 ANQGSEA. V lost 1 base, J lost 1 base, and 11 bases lay in between. CDR3 DNA: TGCAGCGTTGAAGTGAGGGGGACGGCCAAAAACATTCAGTACTTC. Residues: CSVEVRGTAKNIQYF. The entire variable domain, with the rest obtained from reference TRBV29-1 and TRBJ2-4, is as follows: SAVISQKPSRDICQRGTSLTIQCQVDSQVTMMFWYRQQPGQSLTLIATANQGSEATYESGFVIDKFPISRPNLTFSTLTVSNMSPEDSSIYLCSVEVRGTAKNIQYFGAGTRLSVL.

This clonotype was recorded many times. The chain uses TRBV20-1 and TRBJ2-7; possibly TRBD1 or TRBD2 for D (5 bases each). The V gene's germline CDR1 is DFQATT and CDR2 SNEGSKA (reference sequence). This CDR3 spans 15 amino acids. The V end lost 5 bases, the J end lost 0 bases, and 17 bases lay between the germline ends. CDR3 nucleotide sequence: TGCAGTGCTGCCTCGAGGGGACCCGACTCCTACGAGCAGTACTTC. Protein sequence: CSAASRGPDSYEQYF.

There are many counts of this clonotype. This chain connects TRBV7-7 to TRBJ2-3, with D unresolved. The germline V gene has CDR1 SSHAT and CDR2 FNYEAQ (reference sequence). Trimming removed 5 bases at V and 4 bases at J, with 10 bases between. There are 13 residues in the CDR3. The CDR3 sequence is CASSPRRADTQYF. The DNA of the CDR3 is TGTGCCAGCAGCCCACGTCGGGCAGATACGCAGTATTTT.

This clonotype was counted ten times or more. The genes are TRBV20-1 and TRBJ2-7; D is undetermined. V was trimmed by 0 bases and J by 1 base, leaving 7 bases between them. CDR3 length: 13 amino acids. Germline values: CDR1 DFQATT, CDR2 SNEGSKA (reference sequence). The CDR3 sequence is CSARDQVSYEQYF. DNA of the CDR3: TGCAGTGCTAGAGATCAGGTGTCCTACGAGCAGTACTTC.